One sample yielded the 29 T cell receptor beta chains listed below, sequenced in a study of CD8+ T cells in alopecia areata. RNA was extracted and reverse transcribed into cDNA as the sequencing template. Profiled with immunoSEQ multiplex PCR; TCRdb holds only in-frame clones, not every one. Of some 150,000 clones listed, about three fifths were seen once; the top ten hold 15% to 20%. Treatment noted: oral pan-JAK inhibitor, 5-10 mg twice daily. This specimen was CD4+ T cells sorted from blood, taken between weeks 55 and 65, from a patient treated with tofacitinib. These receptors came from a human donor with alopecia areata.

This rearrangement joins TRBV6-1 to TRBJ1-2, with TRBD1 identical over 7 bases. The V gene end was trimmed by 6 bases and the J gene end by 4 bases; junction bases not matched to a gene: 8. CDR3 length: 14 amino acids. Germline CDR1 and CDR2: MNHNS and SASEGT. CDR3 coding DNA: TGTGCCAGCAGCCCGACAGGGATCGCCTATGGCTACACCTTC. Translating it yields CASSPTGIAYGYTF.

The V and J genes are TRBV4-2 and TRBJ2-2; D ambiguous. Deletions cut 6 bases from V and 3 bases from J, with 11 bases between. Germline CDR1 reads LGHNA; CDR2 reads YNFKEQ. CDR3 length equals 14 residues. This chain's CDR3 is CASRNRGDTGELFF. CDR3 nucleotide sequence: TGTGCCAGCAGGAACAGAGGAGACACCGGGGAGCTGTTTTTT.

The chain has TRBV15 and TRBJ2-5; TRBD2 is a possible D gene (6 bases). The germline gives CDR1 LNHNV, CDR2 YYDKDF (reference sequence). Trimming took off 5 bases at V and 5 bases at J, with 12 bases between the two ends. CDR3 length equals 13 residues. CDR3 bases: TGTGCCACCAGCGGCGTCCGGGGGGAGACCCAGTACTTC. This encodes CATSGVRGETQYF.

V usage is TRBV30 and J usage is TRBJ2-3; either TRBD1 or TRBD2 may fit D (6 bases each). This CDR3 spans 14 amino acids. Germline V gene sequence: CDR1 GTSNPN, CDR2 SVGIG (reference sequence). V lost 5 bases and J 1 base, leaving 13 bases between the germline ends. CDR3 bases: TGTGCCTGGGTTCCGGGGGCGCGCACAGATACGCAGTATTTT. It encodes CAWVPGARTDTQYF.

This clone appeared a single time. V usage is TRBV4-1 and J usage is TRBJ2-7; no firm D call. The CDR3 loop spans 16 amino acids. Germline lookup yields CDR1 MGHRA and CDR2 YSYEKL. V was cut by 3 bases and J by 0 bases, with 15 bases left in between. CDR3 DNA sequence: TGCGCCAGCAGCCATGAGTGGCCGGAGTCCTCCTACGAGCAGTACTTC. This translates into CASSHEWPESSYEQYF.

This clone was recorded a few times. CDR3 sequence: CAIGQYGYTF. The CDR3 DNA follows: TGTGCCATCGGACAGTACGGCTACACCTTC. The chain has TRBV10-3 and TRBJ1-2, with TRBD1 as a possible D gene (6 bases). CDR1 ENHRY and CDR2 SYGVKD come from the germline V gene. Trimming pared 8 bases from V and 8 bases from J, leaving 9 bases between. The length of the CDR3 is 10 residues.

The chain employs TRBV29-1 and TRBJ2-7, with 13 positions matching TRBD2. CDR3 length: 14 residues. Germline trimming cut 5 bases from V and 3 bases from J; bases unmatched to any gene: 4. Germline V CDR1 and CDR2: SQVTM, ANQGSEA. The CDR3 sequence: CSVSGLAGVYEQYF. The CDR3 bases are TGCAGCGTTTCTGGACTAGCGGGAGTCTACGAGCAGTACTTC.

This chain uses TRBV18 with TRBJ2-7, with D tentatively TRBD1 (5 bases). CDR3 size: 12 residues. V shed 3 bases and J shed 3 bases, with 6 bases lying between them. Germline V gene lookup returns CDR1 KGHSH and CDR2 LQKENI. The CDR3 sequence: CASSPTDYEQYF. CDR3 bases: TGTGCCAGCTCACCGACAGACTACGAGCAGTACTTC.

This clone has only one observation. The rearrangement joins TRBV29-1 to TRBJ2-3; 13 positions match TRBD2. J lost 4 bases, V lost 5 bases, and 3 bases had no gene match. The germline V gene has CDR1 SQVTM and CDR2 ANQGSEA. CDR3 length: 14 amino acids. The CDR3 loop reads CSVRTSGGSDTQYF. In DNA form, the CDR3 reads TGCAGCGTTAGGACTAGCGGGGGCTCAGATACGCAGTATTTT.

The rearrangement joins TRBV18 to TRBJ2-3, with 9 bases matching TRBD2. The V segment lost 3 bases and the J segment 3 bases; nucleotides outside the gene matches: 7. The CDR3 loop spans 16 amino acids. Germline CDR1 and CDR2: KGHSH and LQKENI. DNA for the CDR3: TGTGCCAGCTCACCGGCAAGCGGGGGGCTAACAGATACGCAGTATTTT. Residues: CASSPASGGLTDTQYF.

This clone turned up a few times. The V and J genes are TRBV5-1 and TRBJ2-2, with no clear D. V was pared by 0 bases and J by 4 bases, with 4 bases between. The germline gives CDR1 SGHRS, CDR2 YFSETQ. The CDR3 spans 13 residues. CDR3 nucleotide sequence: TGCGCCAGCAGCTTGGGGCGCACCGGGGAGCTGTTTTTT. Its translation is CASSLGRTGELFF.

V is TRBV30 and J is TRBJ1-1, with unresolved D. CDR1 and CDR2 from the germline V gene are GTSNPN and SVGIG (reference sequence). The CDR3 extends over 11 amino acids. The V and J ends lost 0 bases and 5 bases respectively, with 4 bases between them. The CDR3 is CAWSVMTEAFF. The CDR3 nucleotides read TGTGCCTGGAGTGTTATGACTGAAGCTTTCTTT.

The chain combines TRBV29-1 with TRBJ2-7; 7 bases line up with TRBD1. CDR3 length equals 13 residues. Unmatched junction bases numbered 8, after V lost 6 bases and J lost 3 bases. Germline V gives CDR1 SQVTM, CDR2 ANQGSEA. The chain's CDR3 is CSVLDRVGYEQYF. CDR3 bases: TGCAGCGTACTCGACAGGGTGGGCTACGAGCAGTACTTC.

This clone was recorded a few times. The CDR3 loop reads CASSIRDSQETQYF. The CDR3 nucleotides read TGTGCCAGCAGTATCCGGGACTCTCAAGAGACCCAGTACTTC. The chain recombines TRBV28 with TRBJ2-5; a possible D gene is TRBD2 (6 bases). CDR1 and CDR2 from the germline V gene are MDHEN and SYDVKM. The CDR3 totals 14 residues. The V end lost 5 bases, the J end lost 2 bases, and 12 bases lay between the germline ends.

The chain recombines TRBV15 with TRBJ1-2; no clear D. Trimming shortened V by 0 bases and J by 0 bases, and 20 bases separated the two germline ends. Germline V lookup: CDR1 LNHNV, CDR2 YYDKDF (reference sequence). The CDR3 loop spans 19 amino acids. Here the CDR3 reads CATSRDRRTPTSTNYGYTF. In DNA, the CDR3 is TGTGCCACCAGCAGAGATCGTCGGACCCCAACTTCTACTAACTATGGCTACACCTTC.

This rearrangement joins TRBV4-2 to TRBJ1-6, with 7 bases that match TRBD1. CDR1 is LGHNA and CDR2 is YNFKEQ in the germline V gene. The CDR3 is made up of 14 amino acids. Trimming removed 0 bases from V and 8 bases from J; junction bases left unmatched: 1. The CDR3 region has the DNA TGTGCCAGCAGCCAAGATGACAGGGATTCACCCCTCCACTTT. Its protein is CASSQDDRDSPLHF.

The CDR3 DNA sequence: TGTGCCTGGAGTTTGTCGCAGCACACTGAAGCTTTCTTT. It is translated as CAWSLSQHTEAFF. The chain carries TRBV30 and TRBJ1-1; D is undetermined. Germline-derived CDR1 and CDR2 are GTSNPN and SVGIG (reference sequence). Trimming cost V 2 bases and J 3 bases, with 10 bases left between them. The CDR3 is 13 amino acids.

The rearrangement uses TRBV2 and TRBJ1-3, with a possible D match to TRBD1 (5 bases). This CDR3 spans 13 amino acids. The V gene's germline CDR1 is SNHLY and CDR2 FYNNEI. Trimming cost V 8 bases and J 4 bases, with 12 bases left between them. Written as DNA, the CDR3 is TGTGCCAGCGAGAGGGGAACGGGAAACACCATATATTTT. This encodes CASERGTGNTIYF.

As concerns this clone: Other nucleotide sequences in the sample specify the same CDR3. The genes are TRBV29-1 and TRBJ1-4; no definite D call. The length of the CDR3 is 11 residues. Germline assignment: CDR1 SQVTM and CDR2 ANQGSEA. V shed 4 bases and J shed 8 bases, with 8 bases lying between them. The CDR3 protein is CSVGAGEKLFF. The CDR3 DNA reads as TGCAGCGTTGGGGCTGGCGAAAAACTGTTTTTT. Combining the CDR3 with reference TRBV29-1 and TRBJ1-4 gives the whole variable domain SAVISQKPSRDICQRGTSLTIQCQVDSQVTMMFWYRQQPGQSLTLIATANQGSEATYESGFVIDKFPISRPNLTFSTLTVSNMSPEDSSIYLCSVGAGEKLFFGSGTQLSVL.

The V and J genes are TRBV5-1 and TRBJ2-3; D unresolved. Trimming removed 4 bases from V and 0 bases from J, with 12 bases in between. Germline V gene data show CDR1 as SGHRS and CDR2 as YFSETQ. The CDR3 contains 15 residues. The CDR3 sequence is CASSDVGTSTDTQYF. For the CDR3, the DNA is TGCGCCAGCAGCGATGTCGGAACTAGCACAGATACGCAGTATTTT.

This chain uses TRBV29-1 with TRBJ1-2; possibly TRBD1 for D (5 bases). Germline values: CDR1 SQVTM, CDR2 ANQGSEA. The CDR3 covers 12 residues. Trimming left V 6 bases short and J 0 bases short, with 8 bases between. CDR3 residues: CSVETANYGYTF. The CDR3 DNA reads as TGCAGCGTGGAGACAGCTAACTATGGCTACACCTTC.

This sequence joins TRBV29-1 and TRBJ2-3; D gene uncertain. Germline V gene sequence: CDR1 SQVTM, CDR2 ANQGSEA. The CDR3 sequence is 13 residues long. The V and J ends lost 5 bases and 1 base respectively, with 10 bases between them. DNA of the CDR3: TGCAGCGTTCTTGCCTCCGGCACAGATACGCAGTATTTT. This encodes CSVLASGTDTQYF.

The chain combines TRBV5-1 with TRBJ2-7; a weak D match, TRBD1 (5 bases). V was trimmed by 0 bases and J by 2 bases, leaving 9 bases between them. The V gene's germline CDR1 is SGHRS and CDR2 YFSETQ. This CDR3 has 14 residues. CDR3 in amino acids: CASSLAAGTYEQYF. CDR3 sequence (DNA): TGCGCCAGCAGCTTGGCCGCAGGGACCTACGAGCAGTACTTC.

The sample holds a few counts of this clone. The chain links TRBV7-9 to TRBJ2-1; 13 bases match TRBD2. V lost 5 bases, J lost 5 bases, and 6 bases stayed unmatched. The CDR3 is 16 residues long. Germline V gene data show CDR1 as SEHNR and CDR2 as FQNEAQ (reference sequence). CDR3 sequence: CASSHRGLAGHNEQFF. CDR3 sequence (DNA): TGTGCCAGCAGCCACAGGGGACTAGCGGGGCACAATGAGCAGTTCTTC.

The chain carries TRBV15 and TRBJ2-7; D not certain. Germline V gives CDR1 LNHNV, CDR2 YYDKDF (reference sequence). This CDR3 region has 14 residues. Trimming cost V 0 bases and J 3 bases, with 9 bases left between them. The CDR3 sequence is CATSREGILYEQYF. The CDR3 DNA reads as TGTGCCACCAGCAGAGAAGGGATCCTCTACGAGCAGTACTTC.

This chain connects TRBV19 to TRBJ2-5; D gene unclear. The germline CDR1 and CDR2 sequences are LNHDA and SQIVND (reference sequence). V dropped 5 bases and J dropped 2 bases, with 9 bases sitting between them. This CDR3 is built from 13 residues. The CDR3 region has the DNA TGTGCCAGTAGTTCGGTGGAGCAAGAGACCCAGTACTTC. Amino acid sequence: CASSSVEQETQYF.

The chain combines TRBV6-5 with TRBJ2-3; D remains unclear. Germline values: CDR1 MNHEY, CDR2 SVGAGI. This CDR3 spans 12 amino acids. V lost 1 base, J lost 6 bases, and 5 bases lay in between. As DNA, the CDR3 is TGTGCCAGCAGTTACTTGGGCGATACGCAGTATTTT. It specifies CASSYLGDTQYF.

The CDR3 here is CASSYEWGLYETQYF. DNA of the CDR3: TGTGCCAGCAGTTACGAGTGGGGATTGTATGAGACCCAGTACTTC. The chain recombines TRBV6-5 with TRBJ2-5; D not resolved. Trimming removed 2 bases from V and 5 bases from J, with 15 bases in between. This CDR3 has 15 amino acids. CDR1 and CDR2 from the germline V gene are MNHEY and SVGAGI.

This chain uses TRBV9 with TRBJ2-5; 9 bases fit TRBD2. The trim removed 3 bases at V and 5 bases at J, leaving 8 bases unmatched. Germline V gene lookup returns CDR1 SGDLS and CDR2 YYNGEE. This CDR3 is built from 15 residues. The CDR3: CASSALGLAGETQYF. In DNA, the CDR3 is TGTGCCAGCAGCGCCCTGGGACTAGCTGGGGAGACCCAGTACTTC.